This T cell receptor beta chain was profiled in a study of blood T cells in healthy people across ages. The second PCR ran roughly 6 to 11 cycles with a sample-barcoded 5' primer and J-beta primers. Using its own MiXCR run on the 5' RACE reads, TCRdb lists one record per CDR3 protein. Here the sample spans 780,000 or so distinct CDR3 sequences, roughly three fifths being singletons. A single count supports this clonotype. The ends were cut back, 3 bases at V and 7 bases at J, with 12 bases in the middle. CDR3 size: 13 residues. CDR1 is DFQATT, CDR2 SNEGSKA, per germline (reference sequence). The source material was blood. The J gene is TRBJ1-4, the V gene TRBV20-1, with D unclear. The sequence was obtained from a man aged 35 to 55 in good health. The CDR3 DNA follows: TGCAGTGCTAGCAGGATAAAGGGTGAAAAACTGTTTTTT. As protein: CSASRIKGEKLFF.